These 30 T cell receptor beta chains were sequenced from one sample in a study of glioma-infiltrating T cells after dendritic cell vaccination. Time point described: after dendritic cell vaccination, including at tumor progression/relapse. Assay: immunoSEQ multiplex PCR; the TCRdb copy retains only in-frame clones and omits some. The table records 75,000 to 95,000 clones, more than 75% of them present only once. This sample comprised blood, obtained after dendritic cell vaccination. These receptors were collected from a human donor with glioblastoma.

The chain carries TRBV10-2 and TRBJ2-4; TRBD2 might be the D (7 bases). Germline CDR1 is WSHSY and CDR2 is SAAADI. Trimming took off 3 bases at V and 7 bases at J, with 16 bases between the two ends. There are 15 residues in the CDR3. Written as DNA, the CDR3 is TGCGCCAGCAGTGACCCGGGGGGCGCGAAGAACATTCAGTACTTC. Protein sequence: CASSDPGGAKNIQYF.

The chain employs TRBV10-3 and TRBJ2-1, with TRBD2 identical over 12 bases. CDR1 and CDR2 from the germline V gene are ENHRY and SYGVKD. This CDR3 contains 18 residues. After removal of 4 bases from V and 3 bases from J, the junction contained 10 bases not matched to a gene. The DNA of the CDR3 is TGTGCCATCAGTGCTGGGCTAGCGGGAGGGCGGCTCTACAATGAGCAGTTCTTC. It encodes CAISAGLAGGRLYNEQFF.

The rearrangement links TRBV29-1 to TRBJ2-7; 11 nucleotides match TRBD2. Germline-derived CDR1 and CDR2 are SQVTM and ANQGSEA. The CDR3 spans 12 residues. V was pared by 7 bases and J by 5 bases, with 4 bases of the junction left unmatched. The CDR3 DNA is TGCAGCGGAACGGGACTAGCGGACGAGCAGTACTTC. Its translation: CSGTGLADEQYF.

The CDR3 protein is CASSPEGTGTDTQYF. The CDR3 nucleotides read TGTGCCAGCAGTCCCGAAGGGACAGGCACAGATACGCAGTATTTT. The J gene is TRBJ2-3, the V gene TRBV6-6; TRBD1 matches at 7 bases. The trim removed 5 bases at V and 1 base at J, leaving 6 bases unmatched. Germline lookup yields CDR1 MNHNY and CDR2 SVGAGI (reference sequence). The CDR3 runs 15 residues.

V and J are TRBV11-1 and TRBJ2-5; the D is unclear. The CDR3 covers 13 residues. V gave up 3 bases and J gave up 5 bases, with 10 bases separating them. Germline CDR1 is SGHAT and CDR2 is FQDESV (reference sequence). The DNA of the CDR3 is TGTGCCAGCAGCTTCGGGTCGAGGGAGACCCAGTACTTC. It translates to CASSFGSRETQYF.

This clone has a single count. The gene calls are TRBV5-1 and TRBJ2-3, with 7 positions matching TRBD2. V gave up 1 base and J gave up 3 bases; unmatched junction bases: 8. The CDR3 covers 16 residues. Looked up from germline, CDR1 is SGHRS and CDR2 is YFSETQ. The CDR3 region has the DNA TGCGCCAGCAGCTTGCCGGACACCGGGGGGACAGATACGCAGTATTTT. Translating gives CASSLPDTGGTDTQYF.

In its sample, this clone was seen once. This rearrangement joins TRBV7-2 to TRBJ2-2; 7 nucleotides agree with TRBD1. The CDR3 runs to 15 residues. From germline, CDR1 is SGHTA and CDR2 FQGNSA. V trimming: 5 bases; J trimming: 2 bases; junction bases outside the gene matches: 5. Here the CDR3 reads CASSGRGRNTGELFF. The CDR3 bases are TGTGCCAGCAGCGGAAGGGGGCGCAACACCGGGGAGCTGTTTTTT.

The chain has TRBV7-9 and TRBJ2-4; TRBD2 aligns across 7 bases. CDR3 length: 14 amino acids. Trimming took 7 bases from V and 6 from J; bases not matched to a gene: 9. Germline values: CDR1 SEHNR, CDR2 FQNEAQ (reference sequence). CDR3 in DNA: TGTGCCAGCACCGTAAGCGGGACCCTAAACATTCAGTACTTC. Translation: CASTVSGTLNIQYF. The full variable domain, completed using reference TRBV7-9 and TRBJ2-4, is DTGVSQNPRHKITKRGQNVTFRCDPISEHNRLYWYRQTLGQGPEFLTYFQNEAQLEKSRLLSDRFSAERPKGSFSTLEIQRTEQGDSAMYLCASTVSGTLNIQYFGAGTRLSVL.

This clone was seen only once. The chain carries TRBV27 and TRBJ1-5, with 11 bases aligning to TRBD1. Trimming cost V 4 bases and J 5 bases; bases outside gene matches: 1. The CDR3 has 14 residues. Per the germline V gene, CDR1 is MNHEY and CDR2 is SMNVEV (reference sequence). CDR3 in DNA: TGTGCCAGCAGTTGGACAGGGGGCGATCAGCCCCAGCATTTT. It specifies CASSWTGGDQPQHF.

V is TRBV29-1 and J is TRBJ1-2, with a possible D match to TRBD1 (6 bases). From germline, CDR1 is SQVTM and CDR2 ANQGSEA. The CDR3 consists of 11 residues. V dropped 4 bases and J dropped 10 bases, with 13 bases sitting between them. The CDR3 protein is CSVAQGITYTF. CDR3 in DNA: TGCAGCGTTGCACAGGGAATCACCTACACCTTC.

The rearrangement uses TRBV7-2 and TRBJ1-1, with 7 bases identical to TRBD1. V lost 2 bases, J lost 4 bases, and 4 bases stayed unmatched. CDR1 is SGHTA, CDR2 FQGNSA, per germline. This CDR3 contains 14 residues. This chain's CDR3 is CASSLLQGITEAFF. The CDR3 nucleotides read TGTGCCAGCAGCTTATTACAGGGGATCACTGAAGCTTTCTTT. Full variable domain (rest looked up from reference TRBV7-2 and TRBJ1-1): GAGVSQSPSNKVTEKGKDVELRCDPISGHTALYWYRQSLGQGLEFLIYFQGNSAPDKSGLPSDRFSAERTGGSVSTLTIQRTQQEDSAVYLCASSLLQGITEAFFGQGTRLTVV.

Here the CDR3 reads CASSDGQNYGYTF. The CDR3 DNA reads as TGCGCCAGCAGCGATGGACAGAACTATGGCTACACCTTC. The rearrangement joins TRBV5-1 to TRBJ1-2, with a tentative D call TRBD1 (6 bases). This CDR3 comprises 13 residues. Germline V CDR1 and CDR2: SGHRS, YFSETQ. The V end was cut by 4 bases, the J end by 2 bases, with 9 bases between.

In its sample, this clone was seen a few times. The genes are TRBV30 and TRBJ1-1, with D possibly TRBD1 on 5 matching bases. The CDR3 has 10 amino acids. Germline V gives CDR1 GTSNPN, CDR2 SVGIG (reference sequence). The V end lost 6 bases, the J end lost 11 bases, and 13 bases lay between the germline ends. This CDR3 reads CACPRGGAFF. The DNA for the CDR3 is TGTGCCTGTCCCCGGGGGGGGGCTTTCTTT.

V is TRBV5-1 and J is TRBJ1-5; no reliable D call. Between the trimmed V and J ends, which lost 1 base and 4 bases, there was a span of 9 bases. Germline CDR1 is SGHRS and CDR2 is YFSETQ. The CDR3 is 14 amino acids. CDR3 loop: CASSLFAGNQPQHF. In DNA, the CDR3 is TGCGCCAGCAGCTTGTTTGCAGGAAATCAGCCCCAGCATTTT.

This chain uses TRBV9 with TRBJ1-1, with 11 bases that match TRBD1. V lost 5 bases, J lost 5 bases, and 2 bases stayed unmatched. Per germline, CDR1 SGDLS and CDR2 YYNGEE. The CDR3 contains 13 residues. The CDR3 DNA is TGTGCCAGCAGGGGGGACAGGGGGACTGAAGCTTTCTTT. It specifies CASRGDRGTEAFF.

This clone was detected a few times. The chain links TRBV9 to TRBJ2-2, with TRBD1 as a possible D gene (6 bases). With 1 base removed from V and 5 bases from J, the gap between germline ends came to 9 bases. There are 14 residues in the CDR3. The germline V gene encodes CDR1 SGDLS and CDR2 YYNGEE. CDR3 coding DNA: TGTGCCAGCAGCGTAACAGGGTGGACCGGGGAGCTGTTTTTT. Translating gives CASSVTGWTGELFF.

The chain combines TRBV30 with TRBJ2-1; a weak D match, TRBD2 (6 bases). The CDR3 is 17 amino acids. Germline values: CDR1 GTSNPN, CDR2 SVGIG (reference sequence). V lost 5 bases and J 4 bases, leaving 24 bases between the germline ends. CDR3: CAWDNLKAGWGYNEQFF. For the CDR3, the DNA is TGTGCCTGGGACAACCTAAAGGCGGGATGGGGTTACAATGAGCAGTTCTTC.

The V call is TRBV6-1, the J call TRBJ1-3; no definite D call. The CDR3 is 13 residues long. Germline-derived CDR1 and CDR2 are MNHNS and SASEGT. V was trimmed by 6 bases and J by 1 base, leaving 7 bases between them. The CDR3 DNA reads TGTGCCAGCAGCCCAGTATCTGGAAACACCATATATTTT. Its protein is CASSPVSGNTIYF.

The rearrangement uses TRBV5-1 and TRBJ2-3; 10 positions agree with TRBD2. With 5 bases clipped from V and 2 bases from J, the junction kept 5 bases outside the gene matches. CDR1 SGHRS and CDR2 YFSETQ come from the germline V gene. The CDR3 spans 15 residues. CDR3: CASRTSGTLTDTQYF. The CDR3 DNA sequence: TGCGCCAGCAGAACTAGCGGGACCCTCACAGATACGCAGTATTTT. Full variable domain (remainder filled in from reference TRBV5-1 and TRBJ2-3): KAGVTQTPRYLIKTRGQQVTLSCSPISGHRSVSWYQQTPGQGLQFLFEYFSETQRNKGNFPGRFSGRQFSNSRSEMNVSTLELGDSALYLCASRTSGTLTDTQYFGPGTRLTVL.

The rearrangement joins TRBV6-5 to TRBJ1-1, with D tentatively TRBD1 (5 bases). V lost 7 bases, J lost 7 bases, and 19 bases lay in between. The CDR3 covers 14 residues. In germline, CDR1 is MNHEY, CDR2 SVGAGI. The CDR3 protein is CASTRAGPWDEAFF. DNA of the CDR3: TGTGCCAGCACTCGCGCGGGGCCCTGGGATGAAGCTTTCTTT.

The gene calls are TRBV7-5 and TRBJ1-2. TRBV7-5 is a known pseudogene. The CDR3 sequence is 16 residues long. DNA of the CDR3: TGTGTCAGAAGCTTGGAAACCCTGACGGAGCTATATGGCTACACCTTC. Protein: CVRSLETLTELYGYTF.

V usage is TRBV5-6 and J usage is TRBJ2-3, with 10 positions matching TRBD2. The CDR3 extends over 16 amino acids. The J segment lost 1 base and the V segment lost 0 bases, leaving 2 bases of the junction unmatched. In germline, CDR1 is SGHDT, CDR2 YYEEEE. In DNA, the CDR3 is TGTGCCAGCAGCTTGGGGCTAGCGGGGGGCACAGATACGCAGTATTTT. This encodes CASSLGLAGGTDTQYF.

CDR3 DNA: TGCAGCGTTGCTGACGGACAGTTCTATGGCTACACCTTC. Its protein product is CSVADGQFYGYTF. This chain uses TRBV29-1 with TRBJ1-2; perhaps TRBD1 as D (6 bases). Trimming took off 4 bases at V and 4 bases at J, with 13 bases between the two ends. Looked up from germline, CDR1 is SQVTM and CDR2 is ANQGSEA. This CDR3 is built from 13 residues.

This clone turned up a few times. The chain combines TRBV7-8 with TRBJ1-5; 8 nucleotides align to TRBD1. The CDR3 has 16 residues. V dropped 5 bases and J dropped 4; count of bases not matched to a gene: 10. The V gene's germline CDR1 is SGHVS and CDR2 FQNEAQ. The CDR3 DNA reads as TGTGCCAGCAGCCCCCAGGGGGCTCGGGTTAATCAGCCCCAGCATTTT. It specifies CASSPQGARVNQPQHF.

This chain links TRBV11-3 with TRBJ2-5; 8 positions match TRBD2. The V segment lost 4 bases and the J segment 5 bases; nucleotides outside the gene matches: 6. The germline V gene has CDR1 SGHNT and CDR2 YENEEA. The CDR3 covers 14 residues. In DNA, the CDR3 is TGTGCCAGCAGCTCCTCTGGCGGGAGGGAGACCCAGTACTTC. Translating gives CASSSSGGRETQYF.

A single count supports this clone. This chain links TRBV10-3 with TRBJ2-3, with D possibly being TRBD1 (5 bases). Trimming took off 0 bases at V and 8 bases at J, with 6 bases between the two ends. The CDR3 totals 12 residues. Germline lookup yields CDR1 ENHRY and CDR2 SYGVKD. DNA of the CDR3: TGTGCCATCAGTGAGTCACAGGCTACGCAGTATTTT. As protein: CAISESQATQYF.

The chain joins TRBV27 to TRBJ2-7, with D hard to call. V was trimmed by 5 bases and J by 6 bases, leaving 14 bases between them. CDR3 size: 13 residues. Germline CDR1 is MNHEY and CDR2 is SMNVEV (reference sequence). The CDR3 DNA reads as TGTGCCAGCAGTCTCTATCCCCTGCGCGAGCAGTACTTC. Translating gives CASSLYPLREQYF.

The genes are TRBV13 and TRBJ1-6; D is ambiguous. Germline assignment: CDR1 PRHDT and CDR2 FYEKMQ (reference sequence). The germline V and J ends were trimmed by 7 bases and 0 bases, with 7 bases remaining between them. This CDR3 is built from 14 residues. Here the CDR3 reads CASTLSSYNSPLHF. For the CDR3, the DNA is TGTGCCAGCACCCTTAGCTCCTATAATTCACCCCTCCACTTT.

CDR3 residues: CASSLAPRAGELFF. In DNA form, the CDR3 reads TGTGCCAGCAGCTTAGCTCCCCGGGCCGGGGAGCTGTTTTTT. The genes are TRBV7-8 and TRBJ2-2; D uncertain. Per the germline V gene, CDR1 is SGHVS and CDR2 is FQNEAQ. Trimming took 0 bases from V and 6 from J, leaving 8 bases between them. CDR3 size: 14 residues.

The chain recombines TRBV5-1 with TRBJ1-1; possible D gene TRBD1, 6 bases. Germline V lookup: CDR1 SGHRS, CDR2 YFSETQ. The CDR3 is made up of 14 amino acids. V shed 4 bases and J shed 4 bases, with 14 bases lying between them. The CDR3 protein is CASSQQGGVTEAFF. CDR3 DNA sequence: TGCGCCAGCAGCCAACAGGGCGGAGTCACTGAAGCTTTCTTT.